This TCR beta chain was identified in a study of CD8 T cells in Susac syndrome. Reverse transcription of about 0.45 to 1 ug RNA used random hexamers. With immunoSEQ multiplex PCR, TCR beta CDR3 was amplified across 54 Vbeta and 13 Jbeta. Each CDR3 protein is one row after TCRdb ran MiXCR on the immunoSEQ multiplex PCR reads. The repertoire holds a few hundred thousand distinct CDR3 sequences, with approximately 95% as singletons. CD8+ and CD4+ T cells from blood underwent TCR beta sequencing, which was carried out in a high-throughput format. The multiple sclerosis control group comprised treatment-naive patients with stable or active relapsing-remitting disease. TEMRA cells were FACS-enriched, and CD8+ and CD4+ T cells were isolated negatively. The CDR3 is made up of 15 amino acids. CDR1 SEHNR and CDR2 FQNEAQ come from the germline V gene (reference sequence). V lost 1 base and J 5 bases, leaving 12 bases between the germline ends.

This receptor was identified in a human donor with multiple sclerosis. The chain employs TRBV7-9 and TRBJ1-5; D unresolved. The sequenced sample consisted of CD4+ T cells from PBMCs. CDR3 in DNA: TGTGCCAGCAGCTTAGGACATAGCCCCTATCAGCCCCAGCATTTT. This sequence encodes CASSLGHSPYQPQHF.